This T cell receptor (beta chain) was profiled in a study of T cell repertoires in ileal Crohn's disease. Here immunoSEQ multiplex PCR was the method, and the copy in TCRdb shows in-frame clones only, minus some. Of 6,000 to 8,000 clones listed, 65% to 85% are singletons. This TCR came from an adult with Crohn's disease. Sequences were obtained from ileal tissue.

CDR3 residues: CASSMGLAGAEQYF. The CDR3 nucleotides read TGCGCCAGCAGCATGGGACTAGCGGGAGCTGAGCAGTACTTC. The V call is TRBV5-1, the J call TRBJ2-7; 14 positions agree with TRBD2. Trimming at V came to 4 bases and at J to 7 bases, leaving 4 bases not matched to a gene. Germline CDR1 and CDR2: SGHRS and YFSETQ. This CDR3 is built from 14 residues.